This paragraph reports one T cell receptor (beta chain). Its binding antigen is unknown. There are no base qualities to consult, and no much larger clone falls within one base. The sample's treatment or condition label, in plain terms: allogeneic hematopoietic cell transplantation with graft depleted of TCRalphabeta T cells and CD19 B cells. The children who served as transplant recipients had been given grafts of TCRalphabeta/CD19-depleted allogeneic hematopoietic cells. The library relied on PCR. This sample was sequenced with an Illumina HiSeq 2500. Molecular barcoding was employed in the preparation of TCR libraries, with unique molecular identifiers being used to normalize TCRbeta repertoire quantification. The public sequencing data were trimmed at Q25 with fastp and processed into clonotypes with MiXCR by TCRdb, which kept only in-frame beta chains. CDR3 protein sequences are deduplicated, and each keeps its most common genes and DNA. The sample profile shows roughly 200,000 distinct CDR3 sequences; around 8.4% of them were found once. Approximately 34% of the sample is taken by the ten largest.

This sample stems from a study of T-cell reconstitution after alpha-beta-depleted transplantation in children (dated by TCRdb to about 2016). As for the study more broadly: Using TCR repertoire profiling, the study quantitatively followed how T-cell immune reconstitution unfolded in children after TCRalphabeta/CD19-depleted allogeneic hematopoietic cell transplantation. On the study overall, not on this receptor specifically: The apparently early recovery of alphabetaT-cell counts about two months after transplant reportedly depended on only several hundred rapidly expanded clones that came from non-depleted graft cells. In some patients, the high TCRbeta diversity seen at day 60 was put down to recipient T cells and intrathymic progenitors that had survived conditioning. Hyperexpanded clone frequencies declined over subsequent months; after one year, T-cell counts and TCRbeta diversity were mostly attributed to newly produced T cells.

Sequences were derived from PBMCs, mostly from graft donor cells, sampled 360 days after TCRalphabeta/CD19-depleted stem cell transplant. This receptor was obtained from a male patient under 10 years old who had a stem cell transplant for acute myeloid leukemia, so the T cells may come from the graft donor.

The CDR3 region: CASSSGLVGPDTQYF. The nucleotide sequence is TGTGCCAGCAGTTCGGGACTAGTGGGGCCAGATACGCAGTATTTT. Here the chain combines TRBV12-3 or TRBV12-4 and TRBJ2-3, with 8 middle bases fitting TRBD2. After removal of 4 bases from V and 4 bases from J, the junction retains 7 bases not matched to a gene. From its cysteine to its phenylalanine, the CDR3 spans 15 amino acids. The retained sequence is limited to the CDR3, 45 bases, with the frame set at the first base.